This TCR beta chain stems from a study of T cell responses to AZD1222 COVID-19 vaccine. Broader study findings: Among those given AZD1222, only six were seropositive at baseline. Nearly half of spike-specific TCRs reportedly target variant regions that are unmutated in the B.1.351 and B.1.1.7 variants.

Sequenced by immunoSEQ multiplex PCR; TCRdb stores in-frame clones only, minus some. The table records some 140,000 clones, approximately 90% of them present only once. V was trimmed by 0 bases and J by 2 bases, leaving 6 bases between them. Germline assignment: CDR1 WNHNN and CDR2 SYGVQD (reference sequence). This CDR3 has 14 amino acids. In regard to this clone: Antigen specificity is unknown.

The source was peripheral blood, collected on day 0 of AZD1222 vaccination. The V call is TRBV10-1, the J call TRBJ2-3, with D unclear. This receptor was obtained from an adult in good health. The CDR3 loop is CASSESFLTDTQYF. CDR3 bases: TGCGCCAGCAGTGAGTCGTTCCTCACAGATACGCAGTATTTT.